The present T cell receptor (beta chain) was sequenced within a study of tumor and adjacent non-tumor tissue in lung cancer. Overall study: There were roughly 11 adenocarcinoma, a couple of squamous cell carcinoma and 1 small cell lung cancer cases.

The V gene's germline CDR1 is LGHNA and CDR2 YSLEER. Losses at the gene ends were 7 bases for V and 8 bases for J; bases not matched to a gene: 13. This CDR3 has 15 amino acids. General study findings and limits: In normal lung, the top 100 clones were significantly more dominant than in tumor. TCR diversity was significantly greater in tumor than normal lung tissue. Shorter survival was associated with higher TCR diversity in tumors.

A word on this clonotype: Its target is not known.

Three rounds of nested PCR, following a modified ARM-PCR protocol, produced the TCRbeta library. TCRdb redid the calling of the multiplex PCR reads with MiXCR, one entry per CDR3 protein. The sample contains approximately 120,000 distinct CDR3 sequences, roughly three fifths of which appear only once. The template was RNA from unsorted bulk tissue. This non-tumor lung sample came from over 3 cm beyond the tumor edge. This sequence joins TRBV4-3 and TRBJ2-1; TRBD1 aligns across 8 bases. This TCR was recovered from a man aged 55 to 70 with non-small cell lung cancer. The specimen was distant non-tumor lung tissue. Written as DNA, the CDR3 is TGCGCCAGCAACCGAGGAGTGGACAGGGATTATGAGCAGTTCTTC. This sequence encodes CASNRGVDRDYEQFF.